In this sample, the clone carrying this T cell receptor (beta chain) turned up a few times. Its antigen is unknown. This specimen belongs to a study of beta chain features in type 1 diabetes. At the level of the study: Healthy donors and patients had similar age, gender and cell yields. The study's findings and limits: TCRB CDR3s from Type 1 diabetes patients were moderately but significantly shorter in all four CD4+ subsets.

Every bit of the isolated RNA underwent reverse transcription, so sequencing read expressed TCRB transcripts. Average reads for naive, central memory and regulatory T cell samples were about 3.6 million. Sequencing used immunoSEQ multiplex PCR; TCRdb keeps in-frame clones, though not all of them. In the table there are approximately 600,000 clones, around 12% of which are singletons. Per the germline V gene, CDR1 is LGHNA and CDR2 is YSLEER. CDR3 length equals 17 residues. Trimming removed 3 bases from V and 2 bases from J; junction bases left unmatched: 9. Source material: naive CD4+ T cells from blood. The chain links TRBV4-3 to TRBJ2-2; 7 bases match TRBD2. The origin of this receptor is a man younger than 45 with type 1 diabetes. The CDR3 coding sequence is TGCGCCAGCAGCCAGGAATTCGGGGGGTCCAACACCGGGGAGCTGTTTTTT. It translates to CASSQEFGGSNTGELFF.